This note documents a single T cell receptor (beta chain) sequence. This clone showed up just a few times. The target of this receptor is not known. Per-nucleotide qualities are absent, and no much larger clonotype sits a single base away. This sample stems from a study of shared clonotypes between healthy human individuals (dated by TCRdb to about 2020). Some background on the complete study: A few men and two women, aged 18 to 49 years, made up the cohort. Per donor, three plates each were used for CD4 naive and CD4 memory, two for CD8 naive, and one for CD8 memory. To estimate repertoire size and how much clonotypes are shared between individuals, the study performed deep sequencing of blood TCR repertoires from about five healthy adults. Libraries were prepared and TCR repertoires were sequenced by different laboratories using diverse techniques, in order to increase sequencing depth and limit assay-specific biases. Between about 0.85 and 9.5 billion PBMCs per donor were obtained by leukapheresis. Broad study findings and their caveats: Naive subsets generally had larger estimated clonotype richness than memory subsets did. Because the study included a small number of donors, the genetic and exposure-history diversity represented was limited. Sharing across a few donors was observed for approximately 5% of naive CD4, under 4% of naive CD8, about 2.3% of memory CD4, and less than 0.45% of memory CD8 clonotypes. Higher generation probabilities were observed for clonotypes shared by all four sorted-subset donors than for non-shared clonotypes. Based on pairwise subsampling, the degree of clonotype sharing among donors was expected to be affected by sequencing depth. Sampling was limited to blood, and TCR repertoires in tissue likely differ from TCR repertoires in blood. Rarefaction of sorted-subset datasets indicated incomplete sequencing despite the large sequencing depth.

CD8 naive samples were obtained by positive selection for CCR7 among CD45RO-negative cells, yielding a CD45RA+CCR7+ population from which TemRA cells were excluded. Healthy HIV-negative adults with no recently reported acute infections or vaccinations were included as donors. Every donor was a Caucasian adult living in Nashville, Tennessee, USA. Blood was collected by leukapheresis, and PBMCs were isolated by Ficoll-Histopaque density gradient centrifugation and then cryopreserved in liquid nitrogen vapor phase. Analytical flow cytometry was used to check the purity and quantity of every magnetically sorted T cell population. Genomic DNA was isolated from each sorted fraction and quantified by UV absorbance on a Nanodrop 2000c. Using the deep immunoSEQ assay, TCR CDR3 regions were amplified from genomic DNA by multiplex PCR. Extracted genomic DNA from each cell subset was spread evenly across all wells of several immunoSEQ 96-well plates, with each plate serving as a replicate. For sorted subsets, 200 ng of genomic DNA, equivalent to 25,000 to 35,000 T cell genomes, went into each replicate PCR. Purified libraries were measured with a Qubit 3.0 fluorometer, size-checked on a Bioanalyzer 2100, and measured again with the KAPA Library Quantification kit. A separate single-read 150-cycle Illumina NextSeq 550 flow cell was used to sequence each immunoSEQ 96-well plate. The authors processed their data as follows. Because the immunoSEQ output held only junctional sequences and lacked quality scores, the filtering could not match the filtering applied to full-length reads. Sequences were annotated with PyIR, a Python wrapper for IgBLAST v1.9, and V/J genes and CDR3 were assigned using IMGT germline references. Any read was removed if the V/J assignment was weak (E-value above 1e-6), the CDR3 was missing, or the read contained stop codons, out-of-frame junctions, or ambiguous translated residues. V3J clonotypes were defined as sequences sharing the same inferred V gene, J gene, and CDR3 amino acid sequence. To compute the percentage overlap between repertoires, the number of shared unique clonotypes was divided by the size of the smaller repertoire. Richness of each repertoire was evaluated using RTK rarefaction, the Chao1 estimator, and Recon v2.1 estimates of unobserved clonotypes. For all TCRbeta clonotypes obtained by the gDNA method from several donors, generation probabilities were computed with OLGA. Held by TCRdb, this immuneACCESS table contains in-frame sequences only and omits some clones. Under half of the omission traces to an unresolved V gene where checked; the cause of the rest is unknown. V, J and clone size reflect that table, while D and trimming were determined from the DNA. This sample lists about 2.1 million clones; 80% to 95% were detected once. Together, the top ten hold more than 1.5% of the sample.

The clonotype comes from a man aged 18 to 35 in good health. Some clones in this sample may be carry-over from other donors' samples. Input material: naive CD8+ T cells from PBMCs. In the paper's terms, the cell subset or site label means: CD45RA+CCR7+.

The CDR3 sequence is CASSLASNQPQHF. Here is the DNA: TGCGCCAGCAGCTTGGCTAGCAATCAGCCCCAGCATTTT. The chain links TRBV5-1 with TRBJ1-5; the D segment cannot be called with confidence. The CDR3 spans 13 residues, from the cysteine through the phenylalanine. Only the CDR3 DNA stays, 39 bases, in frame from base 1. From the germline V gene, CDR1 is SGHRS and CDR2 is YFSETQ. V loses 0 bases, J loses 0 bases, and the germline ends lie 1 base apart.